Relative to its sample, the clone carrying this TCR beta chain is medium-sized. This sample was included in a study of spatial heterogeneity in lung cancer. TCRdb fed the 5' RACE reads into MiXCR, producing one record per CDR3 protein. The sample contains 3,500 to 4,000 distinct CDR3 sequences, around 7.7% of which appear only once. Documented time point: sample taken at primary tumor resection. Whole RNA came from tumor, nontumor lung or frozen PBMC and was sequenced without being sorted. Germline values: CDR1 MNHNS, CDR2 SASEGT. V was trimmed by 4 bases and J by 2 bases, leaving 18 bases between them. The CDR3 has 17 residues.

The sequence derives from a male donor with early-stage non-small cell lung cancer. This chain joins TRBV6-1 and TRBJ2-1; D perhaps matches TRBD2 (5 bases). The specimen comprised normal lung tissue next to the tumor, sampled at surgery. The CDR3 DNA reads TGTGCCAGCAGTGCCCCGGGGATTGGTTCGCCCTACAATGAGCAGTTCTTC. It is translated as CASSAPGIGSPYNEQFF.